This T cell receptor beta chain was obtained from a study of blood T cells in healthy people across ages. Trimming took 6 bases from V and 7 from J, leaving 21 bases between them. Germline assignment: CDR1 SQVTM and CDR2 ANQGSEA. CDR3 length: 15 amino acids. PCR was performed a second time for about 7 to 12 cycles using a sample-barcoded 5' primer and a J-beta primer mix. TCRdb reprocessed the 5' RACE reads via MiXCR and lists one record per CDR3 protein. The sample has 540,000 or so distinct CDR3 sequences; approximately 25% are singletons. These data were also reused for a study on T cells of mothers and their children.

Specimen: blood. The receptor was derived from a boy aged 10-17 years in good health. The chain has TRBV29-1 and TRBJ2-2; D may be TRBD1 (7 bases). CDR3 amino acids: CSVVTGRPLNGELFF. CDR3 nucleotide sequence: TGCAGCGTAGTGACAGGGAGGCCATTGAACGGGGAGCTGTTTTTT.